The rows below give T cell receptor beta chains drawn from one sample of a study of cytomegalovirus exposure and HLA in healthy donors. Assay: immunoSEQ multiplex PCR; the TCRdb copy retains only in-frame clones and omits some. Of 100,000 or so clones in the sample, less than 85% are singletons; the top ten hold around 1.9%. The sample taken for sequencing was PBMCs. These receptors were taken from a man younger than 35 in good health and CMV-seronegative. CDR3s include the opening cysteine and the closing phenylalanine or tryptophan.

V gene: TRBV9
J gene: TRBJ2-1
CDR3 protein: CASSNSGVEQFF

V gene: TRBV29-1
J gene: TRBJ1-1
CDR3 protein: CSVVVVNTEAFF

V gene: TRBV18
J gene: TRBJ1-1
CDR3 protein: CASSGQGGTEAFF

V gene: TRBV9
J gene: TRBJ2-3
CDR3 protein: CASSLVSDTQYF

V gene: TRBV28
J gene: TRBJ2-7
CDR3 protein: CASSPFGEQYF

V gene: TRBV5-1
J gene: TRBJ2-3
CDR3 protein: CASSHQPGLAGPDTQYF

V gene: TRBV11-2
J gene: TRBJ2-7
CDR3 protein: CASSLGSKSSYEQYF

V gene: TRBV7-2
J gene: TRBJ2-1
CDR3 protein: CASSLSGGLLFNEQFF

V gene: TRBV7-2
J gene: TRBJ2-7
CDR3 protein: CASSLVQSKFIYEQYF

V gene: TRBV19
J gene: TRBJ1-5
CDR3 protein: CASILTPGQGNQPQHF

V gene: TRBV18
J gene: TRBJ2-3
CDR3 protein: CASSPLGLAGDPDTQYF

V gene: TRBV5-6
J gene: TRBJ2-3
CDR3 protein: CASSFTAGAVTDTQYF

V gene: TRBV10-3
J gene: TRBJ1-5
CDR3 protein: CAISRTGDSNQPQHF

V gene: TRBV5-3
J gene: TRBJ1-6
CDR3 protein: CAPGGPPLHF

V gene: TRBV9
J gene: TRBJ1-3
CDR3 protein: CASSVDGATGSGNTIYF

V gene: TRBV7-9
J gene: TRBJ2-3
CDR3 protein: CASSPRDRGWTQYF

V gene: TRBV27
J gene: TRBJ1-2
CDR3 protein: CASSLLTGTGSNYGYTF

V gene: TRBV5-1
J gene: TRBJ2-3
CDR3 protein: CASSLPSTDTQYF

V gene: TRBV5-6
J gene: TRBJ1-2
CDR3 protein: CASSYYDRVDEYGYTF

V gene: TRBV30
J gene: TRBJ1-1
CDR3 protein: CAWSGQGAHHTEAFF

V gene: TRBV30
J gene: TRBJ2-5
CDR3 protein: CAWTSGYQETQYF

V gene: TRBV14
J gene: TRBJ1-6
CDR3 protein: CASSQFSGGNSPLHF

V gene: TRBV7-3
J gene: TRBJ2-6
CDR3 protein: CASTQASGANVLTF

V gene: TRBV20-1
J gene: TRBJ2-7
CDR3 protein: CSAAQGYEQYF

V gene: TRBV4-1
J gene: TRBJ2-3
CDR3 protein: CASSHDLAGGRDTQYF

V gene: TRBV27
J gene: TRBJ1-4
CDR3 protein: CASSWAGAREKLFF

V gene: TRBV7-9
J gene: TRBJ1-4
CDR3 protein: CASSSRTGGDEKLFF